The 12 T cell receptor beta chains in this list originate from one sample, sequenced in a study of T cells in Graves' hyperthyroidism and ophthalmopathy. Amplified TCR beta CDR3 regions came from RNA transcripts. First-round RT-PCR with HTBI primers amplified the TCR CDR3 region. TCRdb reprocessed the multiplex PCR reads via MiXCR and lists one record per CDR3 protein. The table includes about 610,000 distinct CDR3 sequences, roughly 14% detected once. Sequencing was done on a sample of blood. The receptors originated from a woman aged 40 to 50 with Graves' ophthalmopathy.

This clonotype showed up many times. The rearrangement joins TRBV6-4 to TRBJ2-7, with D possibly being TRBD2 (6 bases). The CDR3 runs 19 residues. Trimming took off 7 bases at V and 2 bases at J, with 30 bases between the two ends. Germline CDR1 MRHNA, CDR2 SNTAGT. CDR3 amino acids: CASTGRDLLPSSRPYEQYF. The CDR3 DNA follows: TGTGCCAGCACGGGGCGGGACCTTCTACCTAGCTCACGACCCTACGAGCAGTACTTC.

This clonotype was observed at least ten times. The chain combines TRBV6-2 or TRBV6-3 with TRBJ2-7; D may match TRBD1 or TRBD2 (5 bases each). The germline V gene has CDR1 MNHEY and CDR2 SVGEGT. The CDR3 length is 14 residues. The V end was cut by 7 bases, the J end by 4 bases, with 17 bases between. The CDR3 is CASTYLRGRYEQYF. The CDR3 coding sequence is TGTGCCAGCACCTACTTACGGGGCCGTTACGAGCAGTACTTC.

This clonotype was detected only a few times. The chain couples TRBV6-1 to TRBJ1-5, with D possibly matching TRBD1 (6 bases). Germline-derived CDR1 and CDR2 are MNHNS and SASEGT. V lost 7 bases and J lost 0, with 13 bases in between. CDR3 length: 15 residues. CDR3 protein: CASILDSYSNQPQHF. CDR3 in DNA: TGTGCCAGCATATTGGACAGTTATAGCAATCAGCCCCAGCATTTT.

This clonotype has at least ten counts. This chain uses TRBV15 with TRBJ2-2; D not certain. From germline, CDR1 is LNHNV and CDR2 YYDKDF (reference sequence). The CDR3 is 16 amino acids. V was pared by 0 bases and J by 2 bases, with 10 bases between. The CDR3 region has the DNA TGTGCCACCAGCAGAGACCGAAACCTAAACACCGGGGAGCTGTTTTTT. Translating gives CATSRDRNLNTGELFF.

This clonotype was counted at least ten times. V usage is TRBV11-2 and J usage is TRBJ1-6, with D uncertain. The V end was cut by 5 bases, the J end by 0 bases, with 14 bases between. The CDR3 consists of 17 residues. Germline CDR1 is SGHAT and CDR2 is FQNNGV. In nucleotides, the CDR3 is TGTGCCAGCAGCCCGTCGAGCCGAAGCTCCTATAATTCACCCCTCCACTTT. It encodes CASSPSSRSSYNSPLHF.

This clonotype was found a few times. CDR3 sequence: CASSGGVSQDGYTF. Here the CDR3 DNA reads TGTGCCAGCAGTGGGGGGGTTTCCCAGGATGGCTACACCTTC. The chain employs TRBV9 and TRBJ1-2; possibly TRBD1 for D (5 bases). Germline V gene lookup returns CDR1 SGDLS and CDR2 YYNGEE. V was trimmed by 5 bases and J by 6 bases, leaving 17 bases between them. The CDR3 spans 14 residues.

DNA of the CDR3: TGTGCCAGTAGTAGCGCCCTTGGAGGCTACGAGCAGTACTTC. It yields the protein CASSSALGGYEQYF. The gene calls are TRBV19 and TRBJ2-7; D possibly corresponds to TRBD2 (5 bases). The CDR3 loop spans 14 amino acids. CDR1 is LNHDA and CDR2 is SQIVND in the germline V gene (reference sequence). V lost 4 bases and J 3 bases, leaving 13 bases between the germline ends.

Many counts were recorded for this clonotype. The CDR3 here is CASSFSAGDTEAFF. CDR3 coding DNA: TGTGCCAGCAGTTTTAGCGCTGGGGACACTGAAGCTTTCTTT. The chain links TRBV12-3 or TRBV12-4 to TRBJ1-1; D remains unclear. There are 14 residues in the CDR3. Trimming pared 3 bases from V and 3 bases from J, leaving 11 bases between.

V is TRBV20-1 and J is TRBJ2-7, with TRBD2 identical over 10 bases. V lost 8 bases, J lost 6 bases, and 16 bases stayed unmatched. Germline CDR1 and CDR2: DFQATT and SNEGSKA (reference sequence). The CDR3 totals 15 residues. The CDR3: CSPRTSGRGRGEQYF. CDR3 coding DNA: TGCAGTCCCCGGACTAGCGGCCGGGGAAGGGGCGAGCAGTACTTC.

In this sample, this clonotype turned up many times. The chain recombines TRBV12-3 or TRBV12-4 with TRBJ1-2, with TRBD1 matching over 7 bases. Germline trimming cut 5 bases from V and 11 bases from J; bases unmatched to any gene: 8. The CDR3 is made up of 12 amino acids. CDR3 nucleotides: TGTGCCAGCAGTCCTCCGGGACAGAGGTACACCTTC. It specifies CASSPPGQRYTF.

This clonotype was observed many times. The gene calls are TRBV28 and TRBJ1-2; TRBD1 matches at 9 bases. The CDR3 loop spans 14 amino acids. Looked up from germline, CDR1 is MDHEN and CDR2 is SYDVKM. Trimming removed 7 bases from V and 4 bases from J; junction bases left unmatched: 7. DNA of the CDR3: TGTGCCAGCAAGAGGACAGGGGCAAGCTATGGCTACACCTTC. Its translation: CASKRTGASYGYTF.

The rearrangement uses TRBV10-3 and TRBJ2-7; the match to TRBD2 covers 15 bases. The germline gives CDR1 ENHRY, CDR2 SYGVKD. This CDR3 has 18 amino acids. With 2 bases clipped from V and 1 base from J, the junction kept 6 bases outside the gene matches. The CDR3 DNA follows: TGTGCCATCAGTGAGAAGGGACTAGCGGGAGGTATTTCCTACGAGCAGTACTTC. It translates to CAISEKGLAGGISYEQYF.